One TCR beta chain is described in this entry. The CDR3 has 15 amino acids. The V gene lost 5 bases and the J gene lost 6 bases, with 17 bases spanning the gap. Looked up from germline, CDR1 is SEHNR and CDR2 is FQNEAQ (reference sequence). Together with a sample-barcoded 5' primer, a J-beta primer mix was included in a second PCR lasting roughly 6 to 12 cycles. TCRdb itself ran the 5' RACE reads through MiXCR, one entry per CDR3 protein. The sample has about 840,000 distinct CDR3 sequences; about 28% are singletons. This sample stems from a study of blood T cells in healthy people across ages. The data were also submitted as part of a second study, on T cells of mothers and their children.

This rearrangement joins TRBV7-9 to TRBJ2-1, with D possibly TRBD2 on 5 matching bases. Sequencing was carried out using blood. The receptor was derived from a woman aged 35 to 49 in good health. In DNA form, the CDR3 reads TGTGCCAGCAGCCCCACTTTTGCACGGGGCAATGAGCAGTTCTTC. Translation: CASSPTFARGNEQFF.